Following are 17 T cell receptor beta chains from one sample sequenced in a study of identical twins. TCRdb reprocessed the 5' RACE reads with MiXCR, giving one entry per CDR3 protein. The profile shows 1.5 million to 2 million distinct CDR3 sequences, under 35% of them singletons. Material for sequencing was cord blood. These receptors were obtained from a newborn girl in good health.

The chain links TRBV6-5 to TRBJ2-7; D ambiguous. With 8 bases removed from V and 2 bases from J, the gap between germline ends came to 16 bases. The CDR3 loop spans 14 amino acids. Germline V CDR1 and CDR2: MNHEY, SVGAGI. DNA of the CDR3: TGTGCCAGCCCCCTCGGCGGAGACGCCTACGAGCAGTACTTC. It specifies CASPLGGDAYEQYF.

In the case of this clonotype: Possible read error: a much larger clone is one base away. The rearrangement joins TRBV5-1 to TRBJ2-1; TRBD1 might be the D (5 bases). The CDR3 is made up of 16 amino acids. Germline V CDR1 and CDR2: SGHRS, YFSETQ. V dropped 7 bases and J dropped 3 bases, with 20 bases sitting between them. CDR3 sequence (DNA): TGCGCCAGCGGTAGGGGTGACTCCTCCCTCTACAATGAGCAGTTCTTC. Amino acid sequence: CASGRGDSSLYNEQFF.

This clonotype was picked up a small number of times. The V call is TRBV6-5, the J call TRBJ2-3, with TRBD2 identical over 7 bases. The CDR3 contains 14 residues. Germline lookup yields CDR1 MNHEY and CDR2 SVGAGI. V was clipped by 6 bases and J by 3 bases; unmatched bases: 6. In DNA, the CDR3 is TGTGCCAGCAGAGGATTGGGGGGGACAGATACGCAGTATTTT. Translating gives CASRGLGGTDTQYF.

This clonotype was seen once. The chain combines TRBV9 with TRBJ2-1; 7 nucleotides align to TRBD1. The better agreement between TRBJ2-7 and the DNA end casts doubt on the J call. This CDR3 has 16 amino acids. Germline V lookup: CDR1 SGDLS, CDR2 YYNGEE. DNA for the CDR3: TGTGCCAGCAGCGACGGGGCAGGGGGTTCCTACAATGAGCAGTACTTC. This encodes CASSDGAGGSYNEQYF.

The rearrangement links TRBV20-1 to TRBJ2-3, with 8 bases lining up with TRBD1. CDR1 and CDR2 from the germline V gene are DFQATT and SNEGSKA (reference sequence). CDR3 length: 16 amino acids. V lost 3 bases to trimming and J lost 2 bases; unmatched junction nucleotides: 10. CDR3 nucleotides: TGCAGTGCTAGGTCGCCGGACAGGGTACTCACAGATACGCAGTATTTT. Translation gives CSARSPDRVLTDTQYF.

The rearrangement links TRBV20-1 to TRBJ1-6; unclear D gene. Germline V gene lookup returns CDR1 DFQATT and CDR2 SNEGSKA (reference sequence). The CDR3 consists of 11 residues. Trimming pared 6 bases from V and 9 bases from J, leaving 9 bases between. As DNA, the CDR3 is TGCAGTGCAATCAGGACTTCACCCCTCCACTTT. Its protein product is CSAIRTSPLHF.

This clonotype has more than one count but fewer than ten. The V and J genes are TRBV6-6 and TRBJ2-1, with D possibly matching TRBD2 (6 bases). The V end was cut by 6 bases, the J end by 7 bases, with 19 bases between. Germline V gene sequence: CDR1 MNHNY, CDR2 SVGAGI (reference sequence). The CDR3 is 15 residues long. In DNA form, the CDR3 reads TGTGCCAGCAGCAGAGGCGGGATCGATGGGAATGAGCAGTTCTTC. Translated, it gives CASSRGGIDGNEQFF.

The chain uses TRBV6-2 or TRBV6-3 and TRBJ2-3; D possibly corresponds to TRBD1 (5 bases). Between the trimmed V and J ends, which lost 5 bases and 2 bases, there was a span of 11 bases. The germline gives CDR1 MNHEY, CDR2 SVGEGT. This CDR3 region has 14 residues. In DNA, the CDR3 is TGTGCCAGCAGTAAGGACATCTACACAGATACGCAGTATTTT. Translating it yields CASSKDIYTDTQYF.

In this sample, this clonotype turned up a few times. The chain uses TRBV2 and TRBJ1-1; 9 bases are shared with TRBD1. J gave up 3 bases and V 8 bases, and 10 bases lay outside the gene matches. This CDR3 has 15 residues. Germline CDR1 is SNHLY and CDR2 is FYNNEI. The CDR3 sequence is CASLLTGGRDTEAFF. Here the CDR3 DNA reads TGTGCCAGCCTTTTGACAGGGGGAAGGGACACTGAAGCTTTCTTT.

V usage is TRBV28 and J usage is TRBJ2-1; D possibly matches TRBD1 or TRBD2 (5 bases each). V dropped 3 bases and J dropped 2 bases, with 11 bases sitting between them. Germline V gives CDR1 MDHEN, CDR2 SYDVKM. CDR3 size: 15 residues. CDR3 region: CASSLGPSTYNEQFF. The CDR3 DNA reads TGTGCCAGCAGTTTGGGACCCTCAACCTACAATGAGCAGTTCTTC.

The chain couples TRBV18 to TRBJ1-4; D is ambiguous. Germline CDR1 reads KGHSH; CDR2 reads LQKENI. The CDR3 is 15 amino acids. The germline V and J ends were trimmed by 1 base and 3 bases, with 9 bases remaining between them. In DNA, the CDR3 is TGTGCCAGCTCACCACGAGAGGGTTCTAATGAAAAACTGTTTTTT. Amino acid sequence: CASSPREGSNEKLFF.

The rearrangement links TRBV9 to TRBJ1-4; 8 bases are shared with TRBD1. V was clipped by 4 bases and J by 5 bases; unmatched bases: 7. The V gene's germline CDR1 is SGDLS and CDR2 YYNGEE. The CDR3 covers 15 residues. This CDR3 is CASSSYRGGNEKLFF. The CDR3, as DNA: TGTGCCAGCAGCTCCTACAGGGGGGGGAATGAAAAACTGTTTTTT.

Points on this clonotype: Being one base from a much bigger clone, this may be a read error. The chain has TRBV10-3 and TRBJ2-1; TRBD2 agrees at 8 bases. Germline V lookup: CDR1 ENHRY, CDR2 SYGVKD. The CDR3 loop spans 14 amino acids. CDR3 loop: CAVRAGAGYNEQFF. The DNA of the CDR3 is TGTGCCGTCAGAGCGGGGGCCGGCTACAATGAGCAGTTCTTC.

A few counts support this clonotype. J is TRBJ2-4 and V is TRBV11-2; D is ambiguous. The CDR3 length is 14 residues. CDR1 and CDR2 from the germline V gene are SGHAT and FQNNGV. V was pared by 5 bases and J by 1 base, with 9 bases between. The CDR3, as DNA: TGTGCCAGCAGCCCCCCTCCGGCCAAAAACATTCAGTACTTC. Translation gives CASSPPPAKNIQYF.

V gene TRBV16 combines with J gene TRBJ1-2; no firm D call. Germline CDR1 reads KGHSY; CDR2 reads FQNENV. The CDR3 extends over 14 amino acids. V shed 1 base and J shed 6 bases, with 12 bases lying between them. Here the CDR3 reads CASSQWTLEDGYTF. DNA of the CDR3: TGTGCCAGCAGCCAATGGACGTTGGAGGATGGCTACACCTTC.

The table lists this clonotype with a few counts. This chain connects TRBV27 to TRBJ1-5; D gene uncertain. Trimming pared 5 bases from V and 4 bases from J, leaving 6 bases between. The length of the CDR3 is 12 residues. CDR1 is MNHEY, CDR2 SMNVEV, per germline (reference sequence). For the CDR3, the DNA is TGTGCCAGCAGTACCCTGAATCAGCCCCAGCATTTT. It encodes CASSTLNQPQHF.

This chain joins TRBV4-1 and TRBJ1-2; 8 nucleotides line up with TRBD1. The CDR3 has 15 amino acids. The germline CDR1 and CDR2 sequences are MGHRA and YSYEKL. The J segment lost 7 bases and the V segment lost 0 bases, leaving 7 bases of the junction unmatched. CDR3 amino acids: CASSQERLDRAGYTF. For the CDR3, the DNA is TGCGCCAGCAGCCAAGAGCGCTTGGACAGGGCTGGCTACACCTTC.